Listed here are 23 T cell receptor beta chains from one sample, sequenced in a study of blood T cell repertoires in COVID-19. Generated by immunoSEQ multiplex PCR, the TCRdb table keeps only in-frame clones and is missing some. The sample includes about 220,000 clones, 82% of them seen just once. The sequenced material came from PBMCs or T cells enriched from blood (not recorded which). The receptors originated from a woman aged 55-69 years who had recovered from COVID-19.

This clone was detected a few times. The V gene is TRBV11-2, the J gene TRBJ1-4; no firm D call. Trimming stripped 0 bases from V and 0 bases from J, with 11 bases between. Germline V CDR1 and CDR2: SGHAT, FQNNGV. CDR3 length: 17 amino acids. CDR3 nucleotides: TGTGCCAGCAGCTTAGACAGGTTAAGTGCAACTAATGAAAAACTGTTTTTT. Translated: CASSLDRLSATNEKLFF.

V usage is TRBV25-1 and J usage is TRBJ2-3; the D gene is possibly TRBD2 (6 bases). The CDR3 spans 15 residues. The germline V gene encodes CDR1 MGHDK and CDR2 SYGVNS. Between the trimmed V and J ends, which lost 4 bases and 3 bases, there was a span of 14 bases. The CDR3 coding sequence is TGTGCCAGCAGTGTTGGAGGGGATTCTACAGATACGCAGTATTTT. Translated: CASSVGGDSTDTQYF.

V usage is TRBV27 and J usage is TRBJ1-4; 12 bases map to TRBD1. CDR1 is MNHEY and CDR2 is SMNVEV in the germline V gene (reference sequence). V shed 7 bases and J 10 bases; nucleotides not matched to a gene: 4. This CDR3 is 13 amino acids long. The CDR3 reads CASKGTGGVKLFF. DNA of the CDR3: TGTGCCAGCAAAGGGACAGGGGGCGTAAAACTGTTTTTT.

The sample holds one count of this clone. The gene calls are TRBV7-9 and TRBJ2-5, with a weak D call TRBD1 (6 bases). CDR3 length: 15 residues. The germline V gene encodes CDR1 SEHNR and CDR2 FQNEAQ (reference sequence). V shed 5 bases and J shed 5 bases, with 18 bases lying between them. For the CDR3, the DNA is TGTGCCAGCAGCCCCCTAAGACAGGTCGGGGAGACCCAGTACTTC. It specifies CASSPLRQVGETQYF.

The V call is TRBV3-1 (or the pseudogene TRBV3-2), the J call TRBJ2-3, with 8 positions matching TRBD2. Germline CDR1 and CDR2: LGHDT and YNNKEL (reference sequence). The CDR3 covers 18 residues. V was pared by 1 base and J by 0 bases, with 9 bases of the junction left unmatched. The CDR3 spells CASSQVASGSSSTDTQYF. The CDR3 DNA sequence: TGTGCCAGCAGCCAAGTGGCTAGCGGGTCGTCTAGCACAGATACGCAGTATTTT.

This sequence joins TRBV5-6 and TRBJ2-7, with TRBD2 as a possible D gene (5 bases). The ends were cut back, 7 bases at V and 2 bases at J, with 13 bases in the middle. From germline, CDR1 is SGHDT and CDR2 YYEEEE. The CDR3 length is 13 residues. CDR3 amino acids: CASLILGTYEQYF. CDR3 in DNA: TGTGCCAGCTTGATCCTCGGGACCTACGAGCAGTACTTC.

V gene TRBV7-3 combines with J gene TRBJ1-2; D unresolved. The CDR3 length is 14 residues. Germline CDR1 SGHTA, CDR2 FQGTGA. V lost 1 base and J 12 bases, leaving 18 bases between the germline ends. This CDR3 reads CASSLNRGSLGDTF. In DNA form, the CDR3 reads TGTGCCAGCAGCTTAAATAGAGGATCCCTTGGTGACACCTTC.

The chain couples TRBV19 to TRBJ1-2; D possibly corresponds to TRBD1 (6 bases). The CDR3 covers 14 residues. Germline assignment: CDR1 LNHDA and CDR2 SQIVND (reference sequence). V was clipped by 2 bases and J by 4 bases, with 11 bases between them. The CDR3 nucleotides are TGTGCCAGTAGTATAAGGGACATCAGCTATGGCTACACCTTC. Translation gives CASSIRDISYGYTF.

The chain carries TRBV7-7 and TRBJ1-4; D might be TRBD1 (5 bases). Germline V gene sequence: CDR1 SSHAT, CDR2 FNYEAQ (reference sequence). CDR3 length: 14 amino acids. The V end lost 5 bases, the J end lost 5 bases, and 12 bases lay between the germline ends. This CDR3 is CASSALGANEKLFF. CDR3 sequence (DNA): TGTGCCAGCAGCGCCCTTGGGGCGAATGAAAAACTGTTTTTT.

In DNA, the CDR3 is TGTGCCACCAGTGATTTAGAGGGTTCTGGGGCCAACGTCCTGACTTTC. As protein: CATSDLEGSGANVLTF. This rearrangement joins TRBV24-1 to TRBJ2-6; possibly TRBD2 for D (5 bases). The V end was cut by 1 base, the J end by 1 base, with 7 bases between. Per germline, CDR1 KGHDR and CDR2 SFDVKD. The CDR3 is made up of 16 amino acids.

The genes are TRBV25-1 and TRBJ2-7; D might be TRBD1 (5 bases). Germline V gene sequence: CDR1 MGHDK, CDR2 SYGVNS. V shed 8 bases and J shed 1 base, with 15 bases lying between them. This CDR3 has 14 residues. CDR3: CASSSPGNSYEQYF. CDR3 coding DNA: TGTGCCAGCTCCTCCCCAGGGAATTCCTACGAGCAGTACTTC.

The genes are TRBV7-9 and TRBJ2-3; 9 positions agree with TRBD2. This CDR3 spans 15 amino acids. V lost 7 bases, J lost 1 base, and 6 bases stayed unmatched. Germline V gives CDR1 SEHNR, CDR2 FQNEAQ (reference sequence). Here the CDR3 DNA reads TGTGCCAGCACTCATTGGACTAGCGGCACAGATACGCAGTATTTT. Translation: CASTHWTSGTDTQYF. The whole variable domain, remainder taken from reference TRBV7-9 and TRBJ2-3, is DTGVSQNPRHKITKRGQNVTFRCDPISEHNRLYWYRQTLGQGPEFLTYFQNEAQLEKSRLLSDRFSAERPKGSFSTLEIQRTEQGDSAMYLCASTHWTSGTDTQYFGPGTRLTVL.

The J gene is TRBJ2-5, the V gene TRBV5-8; D is possibly TRBD1 (5 bases). The CDR3 covers 13 residues. Germline V gene lookup returns CDR1 SGHTS and CDR2 YDEGEE. Trimming cost V 3 bases and J 4 bases, with 10 bases left between them. CDR3 in amino acids: CASSSTGTETQYF. The CDR3 nucleotides read TGTGCCAGCAGCTCAACAGGTACAGAGACCCAGTACTTC.

The CDR3 protein is CASWTPSSYEQYF. The CDR3 nucleotides are TGTGCCAGCTGGACTCCGAGCTCCTACGAGCAGTACTTC. The chain combines TRBV2 with TRBJ2-7, with a possible D match to TRBD2 (5 bases). Germline values: CDR1 SNHLY, CDR2 FYNNEI. There are 13 residues in the CDR3. Trimming cost V 8 bases and J 0 bases, with 11 bases left between them.

The rearrangement links TRBV2 to TRBJ1-2, with 9 bases aligning to TRBD1. Germline V gene lookup returns CDR1 SNHLY and CDR2 FYNNEI. With V trimmed by 6 bases and J by 4 bases, 6 bases remained unmatched. The CDR3 contains 14 residues. CDR3 loop: CASRKGQGTYGYTF. As DNA, the CDR3 is TGTGCCAGCAGAAAGGGACAGGGAACCTATGGCTACACCTTC.

J is TRBJ2-7 and V is TRBV7-8, with 10 bases fitting TRBD1. Germline CDR1 and CDR2: SGHVS and FQNEAQ. V shed 6 bases and J 2 bases; nucleotides not matched to a gene: 7. CDR3 length equals 15 residues. The CDR3 loop reads CASRLTGTGAYEQYF. Here the CDR3 DNA reads TGTGCCAGCAGATTAACCGGGACAGGGGCCTACGAGCAGTACTTC.

This clone was picked up one time. The chain is built from TRBV14 and TRBJ2-1; D gene ambiguous. The V end lost 0 bases, the J end lost 2 bases, and 17 bases lay between the germline ends. CDR3 length equals 18 residues. Germline V gene data show CDR1 as SGHDN and CDR2 as FVKESK. CDR3 in DNA: TGTGCCAGCAGCCAAGATCCCCCCCGGGTGGCTACCTACAATGAGCAGTTCTTC. The encoded protein is CASSQDPPRVATYNEQFF.

The gene calls are TRBV19 and TRBJ2-4; the D gene is possibly TRBD1 (6 bases). The CDR3 is 16 amino acids. V lost 3 bases and J lost 2, with 14 bases in between. The germline gives CDR1 LNHDA, CDR2 SQIVND (reference sequence). CDR3 amino acids: CASSMYRVGTKNIQYF. In nucleotides, the CDR3 is TGTGCCAGTAGTATGTACAGGGTGGGGACCAAAAACATTCAGTACTTC.

V and J are TRBV19 and TRBJ1-2; D not resolved. Trimming took 5 bases from V and 8 from J, leaving 15 bases between them. CDR3 length: 13 amino acids. The germline CDR1 and CDR2 sequences are LNHDA and SQIVND (reference sequence). CDR3 in amino acids: CASSPGQTGGYTF. The CDR3 region has the DNA TGTGCCAGTAGTCCGGGCCAGACGGGGGGCTACACCTTC.

J is TRBJ1-2 and V is TRBV2, with D perhaps matching TRBD1 (5 bases). This CDR3 region has 13 residues. The V gene's germline CDR1 is SNHLY and CDR2 FYNNEI. The V and J ends lost 6 bases and 8 bases respectively, with 16 bases between them. The CDR3 sequence is CASRGQTQKGYTF. CDR3 DNA sequence: TGTGCCAGCAGGGGGCAGACACAAAAAGGCTACACCTTC.

The rearrangement links TRBV20-1 to TRBJ1-1; D remains ambiguous. V gave up 6 bases and J gave up 7 bases, with 12 bases separating them. The germline gives CDR1 DFQATT, CDR2 SNEGSKA (reference sequence). CDR3 length equals 11 residues. The CDR3 region is CSARVTREAFF. CDR3 in DNA: TGCAGTGCGAGGGTTACCCGTGAAGCTTTCTTT.

The chain joins TRBV18 to TRBJ1-4; 7 bases are shared with TRBD1. The germline gives CDR1 KGHSH, CDR2 LQKENI. V was clipped by 8 bases and J by 7 bases; unmatched bases: 10. This CDR3 contains 14 residues. Written as DNA, the CDR3 is TGTGCCAGCCGATCTTTGGGACAGAGTGAAAAACTGTTTTTT. This sequence encodes CASRSLGQSEKLFF.

This chain links TRBV9 with TRBJ2-5; 11 bases line up with TRBD2. CDR3 length: 17 residues. CDR1 SGDLS and CDR2 YYNGEE come from the germline V gene. V shed 0 bases, J shed 1 base, and the junction held 5 bases outside the gene matches. The chain's CDR3 is CASSVGGGLAAQETQYF. CDR3 nucleotide sequence: TGTGCCAGCAGCGTAGGCGGGGGACTAGCGGCCCAAGAGACCCAGTACTTC.